What follows is one T cell receptor (beta chain) and its context. Via MiXCR, TCRdb re-called the RT-PCR reads, giving one row per CDR3 protein. Of about 680,000 distinct CDR3 sequences listed, 12% to 15% are singletons. V shed 5 bases and J shed 3 bases, with 4 bases lying between them. The CDR3 has 11 residues. The chain joins TRBV12-3 or TRBV12-4 to TRBJ1-1; D call uncertain. The sequence was obtained from a female donor in good health, serving as a healthy control. The sequenced sample consisted of memory CD4+ T cells from blood. The CDR3, as DNA: TGTGCCAGCAGTGGACACACTGAAGCTTTCTTT. Its translation: CASSGHTEAFF.